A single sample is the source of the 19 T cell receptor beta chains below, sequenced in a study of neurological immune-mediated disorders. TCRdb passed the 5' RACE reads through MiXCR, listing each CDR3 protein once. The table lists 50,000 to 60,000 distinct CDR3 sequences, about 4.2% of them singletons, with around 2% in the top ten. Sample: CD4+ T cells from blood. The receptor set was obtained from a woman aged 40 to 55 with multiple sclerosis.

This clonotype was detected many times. CDR3 sequence: CASSRYRVATNEKLFF. In DNA form, the CDR3 reads TGTGCCAGCAGCCGTTACAGGGTAGCAACTAATGAAAAACTGTTTTTT. The J gene is TRBJ1-4, the V gene TRBV3-1; TRBD1 is a possible D gene (6 bases). In germline, CDR1 is LGHDT, CDR2 YNNKEL (reference sequence). This CDR3 has 16 amino acids. V was clipped by 4 bases and J by 0 bases, with 12 bases between them.

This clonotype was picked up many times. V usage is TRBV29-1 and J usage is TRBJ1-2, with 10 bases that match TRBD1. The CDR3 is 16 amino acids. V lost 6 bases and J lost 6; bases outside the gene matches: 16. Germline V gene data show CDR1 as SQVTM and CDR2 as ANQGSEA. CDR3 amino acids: CSVDRDRGRLRDGYTF. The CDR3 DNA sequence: TGCAGCGTCGACCGGGACAGGGGCCGACTGCGCGATGGCTACACCTTC.

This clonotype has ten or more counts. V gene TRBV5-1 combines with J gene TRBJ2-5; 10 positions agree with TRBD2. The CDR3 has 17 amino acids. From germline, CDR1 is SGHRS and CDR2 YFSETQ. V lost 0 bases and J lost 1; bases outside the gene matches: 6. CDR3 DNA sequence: TGCGCCAGCAGCTTGGGGAGTAGCGGGGGGATCCAAGAGACCCAGTACTTC. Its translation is CASSLGSSGGIQETQYF.

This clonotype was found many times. The CDR3 DNA follows: TGCAGTGCTAGTGTCGATCGAACACAGCCCCAGCATTTT. Translating it yields CSASVDRTQPQHF. The chain links TRBV20-1 to TRBJ1-5, with no clear D. The V gene's germline CDR1 is DFQATT and CDR2 SNEGSKA (reference sequence). The ends were cut back, 3 bases at V and 7 bases at J, with 13 bases in the middle. This CDR3 comprises 13 residues.

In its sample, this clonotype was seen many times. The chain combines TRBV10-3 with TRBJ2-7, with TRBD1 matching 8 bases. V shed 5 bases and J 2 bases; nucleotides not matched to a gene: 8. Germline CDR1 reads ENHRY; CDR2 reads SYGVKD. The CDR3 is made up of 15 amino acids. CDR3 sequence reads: CAISPGTGLTYEQYF. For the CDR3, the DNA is TGTGCCATCAGTCCCGGGACAGGACTAACCTACGAGCAGTACTTC.

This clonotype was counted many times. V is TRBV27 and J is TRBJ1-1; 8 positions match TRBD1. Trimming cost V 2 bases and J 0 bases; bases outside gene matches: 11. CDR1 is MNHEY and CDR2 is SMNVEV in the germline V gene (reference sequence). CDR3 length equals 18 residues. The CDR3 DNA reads TGTGCCAGCAGTTTAAAGCAGGGGGCCGGGTCGATGAACACTGAAGCTTTCTTT. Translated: CASSLKQGAGSMNTEAFF.

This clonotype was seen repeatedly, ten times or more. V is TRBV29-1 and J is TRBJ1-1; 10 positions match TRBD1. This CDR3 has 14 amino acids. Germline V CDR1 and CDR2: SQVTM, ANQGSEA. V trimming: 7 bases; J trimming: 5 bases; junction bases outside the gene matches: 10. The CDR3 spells CSASAGTGDTEAFF. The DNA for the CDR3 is TGCAGCGCTTCAGCCGGGACAGGGGATACTGAAGCTTTCTTT.

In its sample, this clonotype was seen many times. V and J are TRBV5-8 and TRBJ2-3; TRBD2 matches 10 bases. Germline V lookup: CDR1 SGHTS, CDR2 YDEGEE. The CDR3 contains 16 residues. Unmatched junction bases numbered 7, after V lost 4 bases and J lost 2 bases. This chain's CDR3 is CASSEGLAAPTDTQYF. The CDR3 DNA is TGTGCCAGCAGCGAAGGACTAGCGGCCCCCACAGATACGCAGTATTTT.

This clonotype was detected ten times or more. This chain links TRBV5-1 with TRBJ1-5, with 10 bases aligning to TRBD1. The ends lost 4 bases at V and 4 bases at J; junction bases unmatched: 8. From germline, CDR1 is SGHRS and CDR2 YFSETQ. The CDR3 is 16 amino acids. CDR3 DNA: TGCGCCAGCAGCATCTCCGGGACAGGGGAGAATCAGCCCCAGCATTTT. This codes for CASSISGTGENQPQHF.

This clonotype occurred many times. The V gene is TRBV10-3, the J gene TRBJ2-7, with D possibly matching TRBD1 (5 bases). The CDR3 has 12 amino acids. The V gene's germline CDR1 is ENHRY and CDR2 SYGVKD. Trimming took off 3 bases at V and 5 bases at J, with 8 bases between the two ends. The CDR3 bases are TGTGCCATCAGTGACCTAGGGGACGAGCAGTACTTC. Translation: CAISDLGDEQYF.

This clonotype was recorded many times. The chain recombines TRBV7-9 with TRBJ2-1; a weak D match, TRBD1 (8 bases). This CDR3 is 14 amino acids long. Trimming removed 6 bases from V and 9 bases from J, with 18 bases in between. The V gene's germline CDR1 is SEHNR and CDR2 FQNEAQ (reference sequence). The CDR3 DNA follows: TGTGCCAGCAGTTCCTATACAGGGGGGGGTGAGCAGTTCTTC. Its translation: CASSSYTGGGEQFF.

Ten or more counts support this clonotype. The CDR3 here is CASSLRISGTGAYEQYF. The CDR3 DNA follows: TGTGCCAGCAGCCTTCGGATCTCCGGGACAGGGGCCTACGAGCAGTACTTC. V gene TRBV3-1 combines with J gene TRBJ2-7; TRBD1 aligns across 10 bases. J was trimmed by 2 bases and V by 4 bases; bases with no gene match: 11. Per germline, CDR1 LGHDT and CDR2 YNNKEL (reference sequence). This CDR3 region has 17 residues.

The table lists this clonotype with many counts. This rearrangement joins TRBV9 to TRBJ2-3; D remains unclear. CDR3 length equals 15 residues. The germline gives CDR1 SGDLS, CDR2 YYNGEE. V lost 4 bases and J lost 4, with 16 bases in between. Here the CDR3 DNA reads TGTGCCAGCAGCCCCCGGTCGATAGTTGCAGATACGCAGTATTTT. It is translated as CASSPRSIVADTQYF.

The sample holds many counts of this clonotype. Here the CDR3 reads CASSYSPGPGQPQHF. The CDR3 nucleotides read TGTGCCAGCAGTTACTCGCCAGGGCCCGGTCAGCCCCAGCATTTT. The rearrangement uses TRBV6-5 and TRBJ1-5; D possibly corresponds to TRBD1 (5 bases). V was pared by 0 bases and J by 6 bases, with 12 bases between. The CDR3 totals 15 residues. Germline V gene lookup returns CDR1 MNHEY and CDR2 SVGAGI.

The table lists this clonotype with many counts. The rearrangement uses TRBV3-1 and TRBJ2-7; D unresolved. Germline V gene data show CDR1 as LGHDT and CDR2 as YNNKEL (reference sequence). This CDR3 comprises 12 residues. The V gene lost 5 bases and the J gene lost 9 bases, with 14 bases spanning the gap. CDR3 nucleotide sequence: TGTGCCAGCAGCGAGACCCGGCTGCGGCAGTACTTC. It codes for CASSETRLRQYF.

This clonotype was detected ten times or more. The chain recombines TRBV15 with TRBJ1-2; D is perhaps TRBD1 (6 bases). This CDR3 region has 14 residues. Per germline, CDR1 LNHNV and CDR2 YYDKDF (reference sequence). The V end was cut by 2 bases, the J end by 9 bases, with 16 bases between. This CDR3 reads CATSRQQGLRSYTF. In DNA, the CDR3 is TGTGCCACCAGCAGACAACAGGGTTTGAGGAGCTACACCTTC.

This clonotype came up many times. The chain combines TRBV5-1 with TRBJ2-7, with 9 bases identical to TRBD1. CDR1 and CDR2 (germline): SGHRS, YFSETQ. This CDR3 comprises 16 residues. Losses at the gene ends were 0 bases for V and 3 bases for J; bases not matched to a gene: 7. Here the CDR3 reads CASSLAGTGSVYEQYF. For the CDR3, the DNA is TGCGCCAGCAGCTTGGCTGGGACAGGGAGTGTCTACGAGCAGTACTTC.

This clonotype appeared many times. CDR3: CASSQAGGTVTAFF. The CDR3 region has the DNA TGTGCCAGCAGCCAAGCCGGGGGGACGGTGACAGCTTTCTTT. The chain links TRBV14 to TRBJ1-1; TRBD1 is a possible D gene (5 bases). The CDR3 sequence is 14 residues long. V lost 1 base, J lost 10 bases, and 16 bases lay in between. CDR1 is SGHDN, CDR2 FVKESK, per germline.

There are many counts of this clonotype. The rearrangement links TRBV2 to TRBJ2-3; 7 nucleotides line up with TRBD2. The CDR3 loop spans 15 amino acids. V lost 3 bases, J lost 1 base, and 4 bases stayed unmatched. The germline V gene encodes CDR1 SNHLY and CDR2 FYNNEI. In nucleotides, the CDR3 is TGTGCCAGCAGTGACCAGCGGGGAGGCACAGATACGCAGTATTTT. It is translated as CASSDQRGGTDTQYF. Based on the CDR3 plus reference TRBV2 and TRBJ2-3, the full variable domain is EPEVTQTPSHQVTQMGQEVILRCVPISNHLYFYWYRQILGQKVEFLVSFYNNEISEKSEIFDDQFSVERPDGSNFTLKIRSTKLEDSAMYFCASSDQRGGTDTQYFGPGTRLTVL.